This entry features one T cell receptor beta chain sequence. The data were obtained in a study of blood T cell repertoires in COVID-19. Study context: Collection of acute and convalescent COVID-19 samples took place in the United States, Italy and Spain. T cells, B-cell-depleted T cells, or PBMCs supplied cDNA or gDNA.

As handled by the study authors: It was from reference gene primer amplification that nucleated cell counts were estimated. The assay was immunoSEQ multiplex PCR, and TCRdb's table has in-frame clones only and misses some. Clone size and V and J calls were adopted from that table, with D and trimming inferred from the DNA. The data show just over 150,000 clones, 75% to 90% seen once. The CDR3 spans 15 residues. The V gene's germline CDR1 is MGHRA and CDR2 YSYEKL. The germline V and J ends were trimmed by 0 bases and 8 bases, with 16 bases remaining between them. The source of this sequence is a woman between 35 and 50 years old with acute or convalescent COVID-19. Sequenced input: peripheral blood. V is TRBV4-1 and J is TRBJ1-2, with D perhaps TRBD1 (5 bases). The CDR3 loop is CASSQETAPGGGYTF. The DNA of the CDR3 is TGCGCCAGCAGCCAAGAGACGGCCCCGGGGGGGGGCTACACCTTC.